A selection of T cell receptor beta chains follows, all from one sample in a study of T cells after yellow fever vaccination. TCRdb re-called the 5' RACE reads through MiXCR, storing one row per CDR3 protein. This sample yields more than 300,000 distinct CDR3 sequences, of which over 8.5% are seen a single time; 3.3% belongs to the top ten. The specimen comprised CD4+ T cells sorted from PBMCs, sampled 45 days after the yellow fever booster vaccination. These receptors originate from a man younger than 35 who received the YFV17D yellow fever vaccine. Both conserved end residues are part of each CDR3. Fields, in order: CDR3 length, D gene, J gene, clone size, V gene, CDR3 protein, CDR3 DNA. D genes are given only for firm matches. Rows may omit the clone size; those that give it use once, few, many or a size class.

CDR3 length: 13; D gene: .; J gene: TRBJ1-1; clone size: .; V gene: TRBV19; CDR3 protein: CASMGDRYFEAFF; CDR3 DNA: TGTGCCAGTATGGGGGACCGTTACTTCGAAGCTTTCTTT
CDR3 length: 14; D gene: .; J gene: TRBJ2-5; clone size: .; V gene: TRBV7-9; CDR3 protein: CASSFPGKWETQYF; CDR3 DNA: TGTGCCAGCAGCTTTCCCGGGAAGTGGGAGACCCAGTACTTC
CDR3 length: 17; D gene: TRBD1; J gene: TRBJ2-7; clone size: .; V gene: TRBV6-5; CDR3 protein: CASSYSRWDRGLDEQYF; CDR3 DNA: TGTGCCAGCAGTTACTCGAGATGGGACAGGGGATTGGACGAGCAGTACTTC
CDR3 length: 14; D gene: .; J gene: TRBJ1-1; clone size: few; V gene: TRBV9; CDR3 protein: CASSVEGRGPEAFF; CDR3 DNA: TGTGCCAGCAGCGTAGAGGGACGGGGCCCTGAAGCTTTCTTT
CDR3 length: 16; D gene: .; J gene: TRBJ1-2; clone size: .; V gene: TRBV4-1; CDR3 protein: CASSRTENRVSYGYTF; CDR3 DNA: TGCGCCAGCAGTCGTACGGAAAACAGGGTATCCTATGGCTACACCTTC
CDR3 length: 13; D gene: TRBD1; J gene: TRBJ1-2; clone size: .; V gene: TRBV12-3/TRBV12-4; CDR3 protein: CASSPQGSNGYTF; CDR3 DNA: TGTGCCAGCAGCCCACAGGGGAGTAATGGCTACACCTTC
CDR3 length: 13; D gene: .; J gene: TRBJ2-1; clone size: .; V gene: TRBV24-1; CDR3 protein: CATRAWGSNEQFF; CDR3 DNA: TGTGCCACCAGGGCATGGGGATCAAATGAGCAGTTCTTC
CDR3 length: 17; D gene: TRBD2; J gene: TRBJ2-5; clone size: many; V gene: TRBV15; CDR3 protein: CATSRDKRIAGQETQYF; CDR3 DNA: TGTGCCACCAGCAGAGATAAGCGGATAGCGGGACAAGAGACCCAGTACTTC
CDR3 length: 15; D gene: TRBD1; J gene: TRBJ2-5; clone size: many; V gene: TRBV24-1; CDR3 protein: CATSDTGQGPETQYF; CDR3 DNA: TGTGCCACCAGTGATACCGGACAGGGCCCCGAGACCCAGTACTTC
CDR3 length: 13; D gene: .; J gene: TRBJ1-1; clone size: .; V gene: TRBV6-1; CDR3 protein: CASSVGQTDEAFF; CDR3 DNA: TGTGCCAGCAGTGTTGGGCAGACCGATGAAGCTTTCTTT
CDR3 length: 17; D gene: .; J gene: TRBJ2-3; clone size: .; V gene: TRBV5-1; CDR3 protein: CASSPPVSPSVPDTQYF; CDR3 DNA: TGCGCCAGCAGCCCGCCGGTTAGCCCGTCCGTCCCAGATACGCAGTATTTT
CDR3 length: 17; D gene: .; J gene: TRBJ1-6; clone size: .; V gene: TRBV6-6; CDR3 protein: CASSYGNGGGYNSPLHF; CDR3 DNA: TGTGCCAGCAGTTACGGGAACGGGGGCGGGTATAATTCACCCCTCCACTTT
CDR3 length: 15; D gene: .; J gene: TRBJ1-1; clone size: .; V gene: TRBV12-3/TRBV12-4; CDR3 protein: CASSRHRATGTEAFF; CDR3 DNA: TGTGCCAGCAGTAGGCACAGGGCCACGGGCACTGAAGCTTTCTTT
CDR3 length: 14; D gene: TRBD1; J gene: TRBJ1-1; clone size: .; V gene: TRBV29-1; CDR3 protein: CSVGSDRGNTEAFF; CDR3 DNA: TGCAGCGTTGGGTCGGACAGGGGGAACACTGAAGCTTTCTTT
CDR3 length: 13; D gene: .; J gene: TRBJ1-1; clone size: .; V gene: TRBV20-1; CDR3 protein: CSARGPGGEKAFF; CDR3 DNA: TGCAGTGCTAGAGGGCCGGGAGGGGAGAAAGCTTTCTTT
CDR3 length: 16; D gene: .; J gene: TRBJ1-4; clone size: .; V gene: TRBV4-1; CDR3 protein: CASSQIGGLTNEKLFF; CDR3 DNA: TGCGCCAGCAGCCAAATCGGGGGCCTAACTAATGAAAAACTGTTTTTT
CDR3 length: 15; D gene: .; J gene: TRBJ1-3; clone size: .; V gene: TRBV13; CDR3 protein: CASSLDLNSGNTIYF; CDR3 DNA: TGTGCCAGCAGCCTGGACCTAAACTCTGGAAACACCATATATTTT
CDR3 length: 15; D gene: .; J gene: TRBJ2-3; clone size: .; V gene: TRBV6-5; CDR3 protein: CASSYSPTSTDTQYF; CDR3 DNA: TGTGCCAGCAGTTATTCTCCCACTAGCACAGATACGCAGTATTTT
CDR3 length: 11; D gene: .; J gene: TRBJ1-1; clone size: few; V gene: TRBV3-1; CDR3 protein: CASRMADVAFF; CDR3 DNA: TGTGCCAGCAGGATGGCCGACGTGGCTTTCTTT
CDR3 length: 14; D gene: .; J gene: TRBJ1-2; clone size: many; V gene: TRBV6-5; CDR3 protein: CASSFGPTGYGYTF; CDR3 DNA: TGTGCCAGCAGTTTTGGACCCACCGGCTATGGCTACACCTTC
CDR3 length: 15; D gene: .; J gene: TRBJ1-1; clone size: few; V gene: TRBV4-2; CDR3 protein: CASSRLPTANTEAFF; CDR3 DNA: TGTGCCAGCAGCCGCCTGCCGACGGCGAACACTGAAGCTTTCTTT
CDR3 length: 12; D gene: TRBD1; J gene: TRBJ1-2; clone size: many; V gene: TRBV29-1; CDR3 protein: CSVEDPGGGYTF; CDR3 DNA: TGCAGCGTTGAAGACCCAGGGGGCGGCTACACCTTC
CDR3 length: 16; D gene: TRBD1; J gene: TRBJ1-6; clone size: few; V gene: TRBV12-3/TRBV12-4; CDR3 protein: CASRNMDRSYNSPLHF; CDR3 DNA: TGTGCCAGCAGAAACATGGACAGGTCCTATAATTCACCCCTCCACTTT
CDR3 length: 16; D gene: .; J gene: TRBJ1-1; clone size: few; V gene: TRBV21-1; CDR3 protein: CASSKGFRQGNTEAFF; CDR3 DNA: TGTGCCAGCAGCAAAGGGTTTCGGCAGGGGAACACTGAAGCTTTCTTT
CDR3 length: 16; D gene: .; J gene: TRBJ1-2; clone size: .; V gene: TRBV5-4; CDR3 protein: CASSAPGTEALYGYTF; CDR3 DNA: TGTGCCAGCAGCGCACCGGGGACCGAAGCACTCTATGGCTACACCTTC
CDR3 length: 16; D gene: TRBD2; J gene: TRBJ2-2; clone size: .; V gene: TRBV6-6; CDR3 protein: CASSPRGGMNTGELFF; CDR3 DNA: TGTGCCAGCAGCCCCCGGGGGGGTATGAACACCGGGGAGCTGTTTTTT
CDR3 length: 12; D gene: .; J gene: TRBJ1-2; clone size: few; V gene: TRBV7-9; CDR3 protein: CASTEQGHGYTF; CDR3 DNA: TGTGCCAGCACCGAACAGGGCCATGGCTACACCTTC
CDR3 length: 18; D gene: TRBD2; J gene: TRBJ2-2; clone size: .; V gene: TRBV5-1; CDR3 protein: CASSAGTSGGSGTGELFF; CDR3 DNA: TGCGCCAGCAGCGCTGGGACTAGCGGGGGGTCTGGAACCGGGGAGCTGTTTTTT
CDR3 length: 12; D gene: TRBD2; J gene: TRBJ2-3; clone size: .; V gene: TRBV12-3/TRBV12-4; CDR3 protein: CATRTRWDTQYF; CDR3 DNA: TGTGCCACCAGGACTAGGTGGGATACGCAGTATTTT
CDR3 length: 15; D gene: .; J gene: TRBJ1-5; clone size: few; V gene: TRBV10-3; CDR3 protein: CAISESSGKDQPQHF; CDR3 DNA: TGTGCCATCAGTGAGTCTTCAGGGAAGGATCAGCCCCAGCATTTT
CDR3 length: 14; D gene: TRBD1; J gene: TRBJ2-3; clone size: many; V gene: TRBV7-9; CDR3 protein: CASSSDRGRDTQYF; CDR3 DNA: TGTGCCAGCAGCTCGGACAGGGGGCGCGATACGCAGTATTTT
CDR3 length: 16; D gene: TRBD2; J gene: TRBJ2-1; clone size: few; V gene: TRBV6-5; CDR3 protein: CASSSGAGGPRNEQFF; CDR3 DNA: TGTGCCAGCAGTTCGGGAGCGGGGGGGCCGCGAAATGAGCAGTTCTTC
CDR3 length: 14; D gene: .; J gene: TRBJ2-1; clone size: .; V gene: TRBV18; CDR3 protein: CASSPRTGENEQFF; CDR3 DNA: TGTGCCAGCTCACCAAGAACAGGTGAGAATGAGCAGTTCTTC
CDR3 length: 15; D gene: .; J gene: TRBJ2-6; clone size: many; V gene: TRBV24-1; CDR3 protein: CATSEQGSGANVLTF; CDR3 DNA: TGTGCCACCAGTGAGCAGGGCTCTGGGGCCAACGTCCTGACTTTC
CDR3 length: 16; D gene: .; J gene: TRBJ2-5; clone size: .; V gene: TRBV20-1; CDR3 protein: CSARPIASGLGETQYF; CDR3 DNA: TGCAGTGCTAGGCCCATTGCCTCAGGGTTAGGAGAGACCCAGTACTTC
CDR3 length: 15; D gene: TRBD2; J gene: TRBJ2-7; clone size: few; V gene: TRBV4-1; CDR3 protein: CASSQESSGPYEQYF; CDR3 DNA: TGCGCCAGCAGCCAAGAATCTAGCGGGCCATACGAGCAGTACTTC
CDR3 length: 14; D gene: .; J gene: TRBJ1-1; clone size: few; V gene: TRBV6-1; CDR3 protein: CASSEMLGDTEAFF; CDR3 DNA: TGTGCCAGCAGTGAAATGTTGGGGGACACTGAAGCTTTCTTT
CDR3 length: 17; D gene: .; J gene: TRBJ2-1; clone size: .; V gene: TRBV5-1; CDR3 protein: CASSQDPTSWAGNEQFF; CDR3 DNA: TGCGCCAGCAGCCAGGACCCGACGTCATGGGCGGGAAATGAGCAGTTCTTC
CDR3 length: 16; D gene: .; J gene: TRBJ1-6; clone size: .; V gene: TRBV4-1; CDR3 protein: CASSQSRGSEGSPLHF; CDR3 DNA: TGCGCCAGCAGCCAGTCCCGGGGCTCAGAGGGGTCACCCCTCCACTTT
CDR3 length: 13; D gene: .; J gene: TRBJ2-3; clone size: few; V gene: TRBV6-2/TRBV6-3; CDR3 protein: CASRGLTTDTQYF; CDR3 DNA: TGTGCCAGCAGGGGACTCACTACAGATACGCAGTATTTT
CDR3 length: 14; D gene: .; J gene: TRBJ1-1; clone size: .; V gene: TRBV19; CDR3 protein: CASSVRGGFTEAFF; CDR3 DNA: TGTGCCAGTAGTGTTCGCGGGGGTTTCACTGAAGCTTTCTTT
CDR3 length: 17; D gene: .; J gene: TRBJ1-2; clone size: few; V gene: TRBV4-3; CDR3 protein: CASSQDGGSGRIGGYTF; CDR3 DNA: TGCGCCAGCAGCCAAGACGGGGGATCAGGACGCATTGGTGGCTACACCTTC
CDR3 length: 16; D gene: TRBD2; J gene: TRBJ2-5; clone size: few; V gene: TRBV12-3/TRBV12-4; CDR3 protein: CASSPGLAAAQETQYF; CDR3 DNA: TGTGCCAGCAGTCCTGGACTAGCCGCCGCCCAAGAGACCCAGTACTTC
CDR3 length: 11; D gene: .; J gene: TRBJ1-2; clone size: few; V gene: TRBV4-1; CDR3 protein: CASSQGRRYTF; CDR3 DNA: TGCGCCAGCAGCCAAGGCCGCCGCTACACCTTC
CDR3 length: 12; D gene: .; J gene: TRBJ1-1; clone size: many; V gene: TRBV12-3/TRBV12-4; CDR3 protein: CASTQVDTEAFF; CDR3 DNA: TGTGCCAGCACCCAAGTGGACACTGAAGCTTTCTTT
CDR3 length: 14; D gene: .; J gene: TRBJ1-5; clone size: few; V gene: TRBV5-6; CDR3 protein: CASSLGQSGQPQHF; CDR3 DNA: TGTGCCAGCAGCTTGGGTCAGTCAGGGCAGCCCCAGCATTTT
CDR3 length: 15; D gene: .; J gene: TRBJ1-1; clone size: few; V gene: TRBV9; CDR3 protein: CASSVGGTDRTEAFF; CDR3 DNA: TGTGCCAGCAGCGTAGGGGGTACTGATCGAACTGAAGCTTTCTTT
CDR3 length: 15; D gene: .; J gene: TRBJ2-2; clone size: many; V gene: TRBV10-1; CDR3 protein: CASSDAGSRTGELFF; CDR3 DNA: TGCGCCAGCAGTGACGCGGGATCTCGGACCGGGGAGCTGTTTTTT
CDR3 length: 12; D gene: TRBD1; J gene: TRBJ1-5; clone size: many; V gene: TRBV12-3/TRBV12-4; CDR3 protein: CASSPQGGPQHF; CDR3 DNA: TGTGCCAGCAGTCCCCAGGGGGGGCCCCAGCATTTT
CDR3 length: 13; D gene: .; J gene: TRBJ1-2; clone size: many; V gene: TRBV7-2; CDR3 protein: CASSPDKNYGYTF; CDR3 DNA: TGTGCCAGCAGCCCTGACAAGAACTATGGCTACACCTTC
CDR3 length: 14; D gene: TRBD1; J gene: TRBJ1-2; clone size: many; V gene: TRBV20-1; CDR3 protein: CSARQGFVIEGYTF; CDR3 DNA: TGCAGTGCGAGACAGGGGTTCGTAATCGAGGGCTACACCTTC
CDR3 length: 13; D gene: .; J gene: TRBJ1-6; clone size: few; V gene: TRBV21-1; CDR3 protein: CASSRRGGSPLHF; CDR3 DNA: TGTGCCAGCAGCCGCCGGGGGGGCTCACCCCTCCACTTT
CDR3 length: 15; D gene: TRBD1; J gene: TRBJ2-2; clone size: .; V gene: TRBV6-5; CDR3 protein: CASSKNTGGGGELFF; CDR3 DNA: TGTGCCAGCAGCAAGAATACAGGGGGCGGGGGGGAGCTGTTTTTT
CDR3 length: 14; D gene: TRBD2; J gene: TRBJ2-3; clone size: few; V gene: TRBV7-2; CDR3 protein: CASAFFGRADTQYF; CDR3 DNA: TGTGCCAGCGCTTTTTTCGGGAGGGCAGATACGCAGTATTTT
CDR3 length: 16; D gene: .; J gene: TRBJ1-3; clone size: .; V gene: TRBV4-1; CDR3 protein: CASSQEAAYSGNTIYF; CDR3 DNA: TGCGCCAGCAGCCAAGAGGCAGCTTACTCTGGAAACACCATATATTTT
CDR3 length: 15; D gene: .; J gene: TRBJ1-3; clone size: few; V gene: TRBV5-1; CDR3 protein: CASTLVGDGRNTIYF; CDR3 DNA: TGCGCCAGCACCCTTGTCGGCGACGGGCGAAACACCATATATTTT
CDR3 length: 17; D gene: TRBD2; J gene: TRBJ2-3; clone size: many; V gene: TRBV7-2; CDR3 protein: CASSRRLAGDRTDTQYF; CDR3 DNA: TGTGCCAGCAGCCGAAGACTAGCGGGGGACCGCACAGATACGCAGTATTTT
CDR3 length: 14; D gene: .; J gene: TRBJ2-1; clone size: many; V gene: TRBV20-1; CDR3 protein: CSAHREGRNNEQFF; CDR3 DNA: TGCAGTGCTCACAGGGAGGGGCGGAACAATGAGCAGTTCTTC
CDR3 length: 14; D gene: .; J gene: TRBJ2-1; clone size: few; V gene: TRBV10-3; CDR3 protein: CAALEPGLTNEQFF; CDR3 DNA: TGTGCCGCGCTCGAACCGGGGCTTACCAATGAGCAGTTCTTC